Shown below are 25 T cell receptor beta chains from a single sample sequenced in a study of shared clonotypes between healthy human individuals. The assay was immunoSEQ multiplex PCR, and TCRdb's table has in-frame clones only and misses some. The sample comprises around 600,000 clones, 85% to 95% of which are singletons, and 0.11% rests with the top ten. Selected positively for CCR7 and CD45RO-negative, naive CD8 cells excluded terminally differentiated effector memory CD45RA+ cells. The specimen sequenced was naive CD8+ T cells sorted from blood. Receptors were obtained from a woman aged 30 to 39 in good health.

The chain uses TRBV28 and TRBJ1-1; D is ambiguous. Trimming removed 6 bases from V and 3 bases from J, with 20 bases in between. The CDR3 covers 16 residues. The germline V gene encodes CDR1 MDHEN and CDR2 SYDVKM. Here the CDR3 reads CASRPRAGRGYTEAFF. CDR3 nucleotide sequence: TGTGCCAGCAGACCCCGAGCCGGCCGAGGGTACACTGAAGCTTTCTTT.

For the CDR3, the DNA is TGTGCCAGCAGTCTGTACGGGACAGGGAATCAGCCCCAGCATTTT. Translated, it gives CASSLYGTGNQPQHF. The chain combines TRBV27 with TRBJ1-5; 9 nucleotides match TRBD1. The V and J ends lost 5 bases and 4 bases, in that order; junction bases with no gene match: 6. CDR1 MNHEY and CDR2 SMNVEV come from the germline V gene (reference sequence). The CDR3 is 15 amino acids.

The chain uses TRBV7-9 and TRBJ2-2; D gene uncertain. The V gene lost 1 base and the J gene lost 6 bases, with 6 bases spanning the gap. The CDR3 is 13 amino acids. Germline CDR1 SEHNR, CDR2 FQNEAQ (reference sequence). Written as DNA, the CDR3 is TGTGCCAGCAGCTTAGGTTTATCCGGGGAGCTGTTTTTT. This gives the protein CASSLGLSGELFF.

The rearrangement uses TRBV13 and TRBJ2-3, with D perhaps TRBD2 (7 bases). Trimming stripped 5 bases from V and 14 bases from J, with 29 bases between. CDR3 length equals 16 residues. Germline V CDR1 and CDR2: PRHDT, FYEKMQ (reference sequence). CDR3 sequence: CASSPSWLGGGSLRYF. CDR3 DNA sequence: TGTGCCAGCAGCCCCTCATGGCTAGGGGGGGGGTCCTTGAGGTATTTT. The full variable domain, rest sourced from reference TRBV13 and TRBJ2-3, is AAGVIQSPRHLIKEKRETATLKCYPIPRHDTVYWYQQGPGQDPQFLISFYEKMQSDKGSIPDRFSAQQFSDYHSELNMSSLELGDSALYFCASSPSWLGGGSLRYFGPGTRLTVL.

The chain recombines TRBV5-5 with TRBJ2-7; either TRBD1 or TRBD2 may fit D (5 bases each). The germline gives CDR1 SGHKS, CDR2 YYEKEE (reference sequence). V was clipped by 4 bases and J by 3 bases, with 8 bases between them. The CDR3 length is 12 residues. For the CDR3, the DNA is TGTGCCAGCAGCCCGAGGGGCTACGAGCAGTACTTC. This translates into CASSPRGYEQYF.

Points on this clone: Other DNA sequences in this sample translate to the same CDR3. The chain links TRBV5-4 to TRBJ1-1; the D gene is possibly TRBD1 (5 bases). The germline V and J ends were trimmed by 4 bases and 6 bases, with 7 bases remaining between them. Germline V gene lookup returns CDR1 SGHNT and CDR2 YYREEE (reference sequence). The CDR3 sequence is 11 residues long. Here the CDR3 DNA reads TGTGCCAGCAGCCGGGACGCTGAAGCTTTCTTT. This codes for CASSRDAEAFF.

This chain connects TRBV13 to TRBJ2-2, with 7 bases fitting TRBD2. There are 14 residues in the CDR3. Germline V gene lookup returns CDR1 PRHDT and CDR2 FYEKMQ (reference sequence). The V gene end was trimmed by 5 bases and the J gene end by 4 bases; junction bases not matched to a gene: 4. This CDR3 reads CASSQGLRTGELFF. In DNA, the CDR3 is TGTGCCAGCAGCCAGGGACTACGCACCGGGGAGCTGTTTTTT.

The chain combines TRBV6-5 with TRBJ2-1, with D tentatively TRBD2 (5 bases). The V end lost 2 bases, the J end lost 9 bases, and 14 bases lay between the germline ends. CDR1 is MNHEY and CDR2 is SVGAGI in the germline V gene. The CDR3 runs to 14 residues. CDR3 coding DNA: TGTGCCAGCAGTTACCCGCAGGCGGGCAGTGAGCAGTTCTTC. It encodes CASSYPQAGSEQFF.

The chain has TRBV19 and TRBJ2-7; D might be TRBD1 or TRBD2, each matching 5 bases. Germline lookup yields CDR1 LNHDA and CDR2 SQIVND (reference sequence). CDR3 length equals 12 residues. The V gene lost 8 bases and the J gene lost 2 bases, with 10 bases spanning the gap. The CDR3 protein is CASGTAAYEQYF. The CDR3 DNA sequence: TGTGCCAGTGGGACGGCCGCCTACGAGCAGTACTTC.

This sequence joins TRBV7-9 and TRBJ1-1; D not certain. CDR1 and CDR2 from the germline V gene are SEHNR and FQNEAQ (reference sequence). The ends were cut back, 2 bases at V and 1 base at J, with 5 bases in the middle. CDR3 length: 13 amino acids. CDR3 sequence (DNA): TGTGCCAGCAGCTTACGAAGGAACACTGAAGCTTTCTTT. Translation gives CASSLRRNTEAFF.

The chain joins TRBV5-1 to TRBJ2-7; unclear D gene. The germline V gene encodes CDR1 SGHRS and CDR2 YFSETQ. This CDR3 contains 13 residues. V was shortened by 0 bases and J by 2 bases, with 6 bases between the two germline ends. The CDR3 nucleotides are TGCGCCAGCAGCTTGGACGTGGCCTACGAGCAGTACTTC. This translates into CASSLDVAYEQYF.

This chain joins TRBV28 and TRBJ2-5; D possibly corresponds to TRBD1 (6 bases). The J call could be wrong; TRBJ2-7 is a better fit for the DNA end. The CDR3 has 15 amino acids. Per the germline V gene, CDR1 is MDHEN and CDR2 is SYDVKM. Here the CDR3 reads CASSRTLGAIHEQYF. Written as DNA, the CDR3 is TGTGCCAGCAGTCGAACTCTGGGGGCGATCCACGAGCAGTACTTC.

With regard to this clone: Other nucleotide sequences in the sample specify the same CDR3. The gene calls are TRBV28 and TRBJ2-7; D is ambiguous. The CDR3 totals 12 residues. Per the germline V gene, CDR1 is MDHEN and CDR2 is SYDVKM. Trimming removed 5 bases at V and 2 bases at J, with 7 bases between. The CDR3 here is CASSQDAYEQYF. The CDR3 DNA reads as TGTGCCAGCAGTCAGGATGCCTACGAGCAGTACTTC.

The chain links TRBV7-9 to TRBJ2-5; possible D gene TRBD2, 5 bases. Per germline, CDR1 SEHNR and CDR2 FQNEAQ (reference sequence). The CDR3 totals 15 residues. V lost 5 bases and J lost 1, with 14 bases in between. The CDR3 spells CASSNPEGTQETQYF. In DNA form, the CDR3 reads TGTGCCAGCAGCAACCCCGAGGGAACCCAAGAGACCCAGTACTTC.

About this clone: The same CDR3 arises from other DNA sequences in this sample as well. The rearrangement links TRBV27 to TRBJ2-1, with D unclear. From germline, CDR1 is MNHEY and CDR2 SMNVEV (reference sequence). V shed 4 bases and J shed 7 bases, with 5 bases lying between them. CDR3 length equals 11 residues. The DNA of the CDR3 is TGTGCCAGCAGTTCTCCAAATGAGCAGTTCTTC. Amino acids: CASSSPNEQFF.

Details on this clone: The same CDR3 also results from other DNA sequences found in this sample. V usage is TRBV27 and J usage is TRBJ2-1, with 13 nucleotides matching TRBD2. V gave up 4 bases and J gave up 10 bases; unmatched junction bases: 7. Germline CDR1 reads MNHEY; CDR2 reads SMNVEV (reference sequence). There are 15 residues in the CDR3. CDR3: CASSSGTSGRGEQFF. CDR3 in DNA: TGTGCCAGCAGTTCGGGAACTAGCGGGAGGGGCGAGCAGTTCTTC.

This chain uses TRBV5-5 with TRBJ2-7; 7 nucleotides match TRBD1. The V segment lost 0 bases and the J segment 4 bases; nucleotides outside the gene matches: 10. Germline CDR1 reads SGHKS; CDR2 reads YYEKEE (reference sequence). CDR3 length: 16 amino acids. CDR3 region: CASSLAPAGGWYEQYF. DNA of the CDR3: TGTGCCAGCAGCTTGGCCCCGGCAGGGGGTTGGTACGAGCAGTACTTC.

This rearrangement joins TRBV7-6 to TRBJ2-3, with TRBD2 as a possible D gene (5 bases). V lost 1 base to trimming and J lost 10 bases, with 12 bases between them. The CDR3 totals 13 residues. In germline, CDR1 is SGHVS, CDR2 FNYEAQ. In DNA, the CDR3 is TGTGCCAGCAGCTTAGGCGCCCCCGGGGCGCAGTATTTT. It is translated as CASSLGAPGAQYF. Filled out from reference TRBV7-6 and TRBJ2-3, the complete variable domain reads GAGVSQSPRYKVTKRGQDVALRCDPISGHVSLYWYRQALGQGPEFLTYFNYEAQQDKSGLPNDRFSAERPEGSISTLTIQRTEQRDSAMYRCASSLGAPGAQYFGPGTRLTVL.

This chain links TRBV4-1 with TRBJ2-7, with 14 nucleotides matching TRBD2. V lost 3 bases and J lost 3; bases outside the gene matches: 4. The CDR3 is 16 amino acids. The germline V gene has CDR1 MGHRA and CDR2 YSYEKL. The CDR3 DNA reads TGCGCCAGCAGCCACAGACTAGCGGGAGGGCTCTACGAGCAGTACTTC. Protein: CASSHRLAGGLYEQYF.

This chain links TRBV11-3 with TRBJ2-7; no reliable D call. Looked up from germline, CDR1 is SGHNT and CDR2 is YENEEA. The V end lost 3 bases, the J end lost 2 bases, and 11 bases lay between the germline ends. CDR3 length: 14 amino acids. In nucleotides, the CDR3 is TGTGCCAGCAGCTTTGGTAGCAGACCCTACGAGCAGTACTTC. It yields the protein CASSFGSRPYEQYF.

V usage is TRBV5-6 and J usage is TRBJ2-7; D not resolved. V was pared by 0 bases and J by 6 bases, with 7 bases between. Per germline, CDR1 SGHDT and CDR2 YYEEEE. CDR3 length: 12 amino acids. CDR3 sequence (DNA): TGTGCCAGCAGCTTGGTTTCAACCGAGCAGTACTTC. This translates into CASSLVSTEQYF. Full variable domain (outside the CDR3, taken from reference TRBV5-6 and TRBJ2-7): DAGVTQSPTHLIKTRGQQVTLRCSPKSGHDTVSWYQQALGQGPQFIFQYYEEEERQRGNFPDRFSGHQFPNYSSELNVNALLLGDSALYLCASSLVSTEQYFGPGTRLTVT.

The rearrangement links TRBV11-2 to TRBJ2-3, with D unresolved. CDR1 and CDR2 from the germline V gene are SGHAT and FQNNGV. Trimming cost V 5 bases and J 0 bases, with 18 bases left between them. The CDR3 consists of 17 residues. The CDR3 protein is CASSLSNLGASTDTQYF. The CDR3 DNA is TGTGCCAGCAGCCTTAGCAATCTAGGAGCTAGCACAGATACGCAGTATTTT. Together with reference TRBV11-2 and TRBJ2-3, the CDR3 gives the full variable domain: EAGVAQSPRYKIIEKRQSVAFWCNPISGHATLYWYQQILGQGPKLLIQFQNNGVVDDSQLPKDRFSAERLKGVDSTLKIQPAKLEDSAVYLCASSLSNLGASTDTQYFGPGTRLTVL.

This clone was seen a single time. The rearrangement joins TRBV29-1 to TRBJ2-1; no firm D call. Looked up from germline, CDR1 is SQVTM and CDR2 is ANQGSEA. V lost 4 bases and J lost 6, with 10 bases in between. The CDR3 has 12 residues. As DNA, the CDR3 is TGCAGCGTTGCTGACACAACCAATGAGCAGTTCTTC. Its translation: CSVADTTNEQFF.

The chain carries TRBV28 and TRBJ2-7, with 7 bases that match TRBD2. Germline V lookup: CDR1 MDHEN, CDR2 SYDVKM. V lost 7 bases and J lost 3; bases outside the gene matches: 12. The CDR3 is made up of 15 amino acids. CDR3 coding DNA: TGTGCCAGCACCCTCAGCGGGATACTTGGCTACGAGCAGTACTTC. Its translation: CASTLSGILGYEQYF. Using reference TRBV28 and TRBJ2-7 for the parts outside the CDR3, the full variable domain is DVKVTQSSRYLVKRTGEKVFLECVQDMDHENMFWYRQDPGLGLRLIYFSYDVKMKEKGDIPEGYSVSREKKERFSLILESASTNQTSMYLCASTLSGILGYEQYFGPGTRLTVT.

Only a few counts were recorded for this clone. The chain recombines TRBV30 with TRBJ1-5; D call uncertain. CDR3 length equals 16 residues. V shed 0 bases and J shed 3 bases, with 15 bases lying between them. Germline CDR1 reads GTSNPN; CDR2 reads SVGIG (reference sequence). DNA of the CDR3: TGTGCCTGGAGTGTACGTGGCAGCCGAATCAATCAGCCCCAGCATTTT. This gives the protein CAWSVRGSRINQPQHF.